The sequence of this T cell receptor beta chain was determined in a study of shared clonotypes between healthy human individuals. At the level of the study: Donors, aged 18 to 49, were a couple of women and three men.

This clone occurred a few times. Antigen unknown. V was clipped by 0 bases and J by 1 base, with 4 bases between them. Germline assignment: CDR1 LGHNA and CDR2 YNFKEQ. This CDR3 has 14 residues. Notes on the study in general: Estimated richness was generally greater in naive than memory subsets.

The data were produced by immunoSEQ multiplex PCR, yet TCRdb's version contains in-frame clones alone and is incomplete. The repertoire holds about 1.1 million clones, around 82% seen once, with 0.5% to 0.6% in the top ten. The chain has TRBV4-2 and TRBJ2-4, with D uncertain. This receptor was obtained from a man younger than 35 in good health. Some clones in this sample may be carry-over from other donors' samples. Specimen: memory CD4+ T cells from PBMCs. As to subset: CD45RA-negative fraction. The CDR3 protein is CASSQEGAKNIQYF. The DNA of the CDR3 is TGTGCCAGCAGCCAAGAGGGGGCCAAAAACATTCAGTACTTC.